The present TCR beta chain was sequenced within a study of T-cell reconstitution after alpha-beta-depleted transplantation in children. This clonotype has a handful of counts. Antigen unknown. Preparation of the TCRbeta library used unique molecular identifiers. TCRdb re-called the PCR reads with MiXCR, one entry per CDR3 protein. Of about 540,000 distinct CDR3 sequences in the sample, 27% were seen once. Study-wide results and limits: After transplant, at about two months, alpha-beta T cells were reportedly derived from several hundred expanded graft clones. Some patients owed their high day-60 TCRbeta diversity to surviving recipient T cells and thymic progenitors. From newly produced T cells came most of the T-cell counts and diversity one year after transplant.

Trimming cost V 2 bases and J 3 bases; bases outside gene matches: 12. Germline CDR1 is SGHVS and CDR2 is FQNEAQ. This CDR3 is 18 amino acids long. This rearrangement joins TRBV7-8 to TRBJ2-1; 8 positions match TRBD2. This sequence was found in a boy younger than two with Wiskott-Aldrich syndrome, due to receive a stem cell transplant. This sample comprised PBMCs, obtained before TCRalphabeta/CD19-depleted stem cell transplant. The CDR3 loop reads CASSLFPGGGSHYNEQFF. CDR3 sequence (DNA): TGTGCCAGCAGCTTATTCCCCGGGGGGGGTTCCCACTACAATGAGCAGTTCTTC. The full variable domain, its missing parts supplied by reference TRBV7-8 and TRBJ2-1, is GAGVSQSPRYKVAKRGQDVALRCDPISGHVSLFWYQQALGQGPEFLTYFQNEAQLDKSGLPSDRFFAERPEGSVSTLKIQRTQQEDSAVYLCASSLFPGGGSHYNEQFFGPGTRLTVL.